Each of the 27 T cell receptor beta chains below was sequenced from the same sample in a study of shared T cell receptors in the human thymus. The method was immunoSEQ multiplex PCR; TCRdb's version includes in-frame clones alone and lacks a portion of them. The table has almost 550,000 clones, approximately 80% seen once; the top ten hold around 0.013%. This sample was shared with a second study, whose subject was human thymus T cells.

Specimen: thymocytes. The source is a boy in the first two years of life with a congenital heart defect.

Details on this clone: The junction departs from germline at one end; a sequencing error may be responsible. CDR3 bases: TGTGCCAGCTGTGAACAGCGGGAGGTATCCTACGAGCAGTACTTC. This translates into CASCEQREVSYEQYF. The chain links TRBV25-1 to TRBJ2-7; 9 bases line up with TRBD2. Looked up from germline, CDR1 is MGHDK and CDR2 is SYGVNS. The CDR3 has 15 residues.

The V gene is TRBV5-1, the J gene TRBJ1-5, with TRBD1 identical over 7 bases. J lost 7 bases, V lost 4 bases, and 5 bases had no gene match. The CDR3 extends over 13 amino acids. Looked up from germline, CDR1 is SGHRS and CDR2 is YFSETQ. Here the CDR3 DNA reads TGCGCCAGCAGCCGATACAGGGGCCAGCCCCAGCATTTT. Translated, it gives CASSRYRGQPQHF. The variable domain in full, completed from reference TRBV5-1 and TRBJ1-5, reads KAGVTQTPRYLIKTRGQQVTLSCSPISGHRSVSWYQQTPGQGLQFLFEYFSETQRNKGNFPGRFSGRQFSNSRSEMNVSTLELGDSALYLCASSRYRGQPQHFGDGTRLSIL.

The genes are TRBV30 and TRBJ1-2; D may be TRBD1 (6 bases). CDR1 is GTSNPN and CDR2 is SVGIG in the germline V gene (reference sequence). The V gene lost 0 bases and the J gene lost 3 bases, with 11 bases spanning the gap. The CDR3 runs to 14 residues. CDR3 loop: CAWSVWTEHYGYTF. CDR3 nucleotides: TGTGCCTGGAGTGTTTGGACAGAGCACTATGGCTACACCTTC.

The J gene is TRBJ1-2, the V gene TRBV5-4, with 11 bases lining up with TRBD1. The V and J ends lost 4 bases and 6 bases, in that order; junction bases with no gene match: 11. The CDR3 totals 16 residues. The germline V gene encodes CDR1 SGHNT and CDR2 YYREEE (reference sequence). CDR3 protein: CASSQTGTGGNHGYTF. In nucleotides, the CDR3 is TGTGCCAGCAGCCAGACCGGGACAGGGGGAAACCATGGCTACACCTTC. Based on the CDR3 plus reference TRBV5-4 and TRBJ1-2, the full variable domain is ETGVTQSPTHLIKTRGQQVTLRCSSQSGHNTVSWYQQALGQGPQFIFQYYREEENGRGNFPPRFSGLQFPNYSSELNVNALELDDSALYLCASSQTGTGGNHGYTFGSGTRLTVV.

The gene calls are TRBV28 and TRBJ2-3; possible D gene TRBD1, 6 bases. V was cut by 7 bases and J by 4 bases, with 15 bases left in between. The CDR3 runs to 14 residues. The germline gives CDR1 MDHEN, CDR2 SYDVKM. The CDR3 region has the DNA TGTGCCAGCATGAACAGGGTAGAGGCAGATACGCAGTATTTT. Translation gives CASMNRVEADTQYF.

The chain employs TRBV5-8 and TRBJ2-7, with TRBD1 as a possible D gene (6 bases). V was shortened by 2 bases and J by 4 bases, with 13 bases between the two germline ends. The CDR3 is 14 amino acids. Germline values: CDR1 SGHTS, CDR2 YDEGEE. CDR3 sequence (DNA): TGTGCCAGCAGCTTAGGGGGTAAACATTACGAGCAGTACTTC. Translated: CASSLGGKHYEQYF.

The rearrangement joins TRBV4-3 to TRBJ2-5; perhaps TRBD2 as D (7 bases). Trimming removed 3 bases at V and 7 bases at J, with 18 bases between. In germline, CDR1 is LGHNA, CDR2 YSLEER. This CDR3 spans 15 amino acids. The CDR3 DNA reads TGCGCCAGCAGCCAGCTGGGGGAAGGGGGGGGGACCCAGTACTTC. As protein: CASSQLGEGGGTQYF.

The sample holds one count of this clone. V gene TRBV12-5 combines with J gene TRBJ2-3; TRBD1 aligns across 9 bases. J was trimmed by 4 bases and V by 6 bases; bases with no gene match: 14. The CDR3 totals 17 residues. Germline V CDR1 and CDR2: LGHNT, FRNRAP. CDR3 sequence (DNA): TGTGCTAGTGGCCCCTCACCGGACAGGGGTGAGCCAGATACGCAGTATTTT. This codes for CASGPSPDRGEPDTQYF.

This chain's CDR3 is CASSPLEWTDTQYF. The CDR3 DNA sequence: TGTGCCAGCTCACCACTGGAGTGGACAGATACGCAGTATTTT. The J gene is TRBJ2-3, the V gene TRBV18; no definite D call. V was shortened by 1 base and J by 3 bases, with 8 bases between the two germline ends. Germline lookup yields CDR1 KGHSH and CDR2 LQKENI. The CDR3 sequence is 14 residues long. The whole variable domain, remainder taken from reference TRBV18 and TRBJ2-3, is NAGVMQNPRHLVRRRGQEARLRCSPMKGHSHVYWYRQLPEEGLKFMVYLQKENIIDESGMPKERFSAEFPKEGPSILRIQQVVRGDSAAYFCASSPLEWTDTQYFGPGTRLTVL.

The chain uses TRBV9 and TRBJ1-2; 10 bases match TRBD1. The CDR3 is 14 amino acids. The junction had 5 bases not matched to a gene; V was cut back by 3 bases and J by 6 bases. Per the germline V gene, CDR1 is SGDLS and CDR2 is YYNGEE. This chain's CDR3 is CASSARDRGHGYTF. As DNA, the CDR3 is TGTGCCAGCAGCGCCCGGGACAGGGGCCATGGCTACACCTTC.

V is TRBV6-5 and J is TRBJ2-1, with 7 bases lining up with TRBD1. Trimming took 8 bases from V and 8 from J; bases not matched to a gene: 3. Germline assignment: CDR1 MNHEY and CDR2 SVGAGI. The CDR3 runs to 11 residues. CDR3 sequence: CASGTGDEQFF. The CDR3 DNA reads TGTGCCAGCGGAACAGGGGATGAGCAGTTCTTC.

The chain employs TRBV19 and TRBJ2-1; 11 bases agree with TRBD2. The J segment lost 6 bases and the V segment lost 6 bases, leaving 4 bases of the junction unmatched. This CDR3 has 14 residues. Germline V gene data show CDR1 as LNHDA and CDR2 as SQIVND (reference sequence). CDR3 nucleotides: TGTGCCAGTAGGGGACTAGCGGTGCGCAATGAGCAGTTCTTC. As protein: CASRGLAVRNEQFF.

The rearrangement links TRBV5-4 to TRBJ1-2, with 9 bases matching TRBD1. Germline-derived CDR1 and CDR2 are SGHNT and YYREEE (reference sequence). This CDR3 comprises 15 residues. J gave up 2 bases and V 7 bases, and 9 bases lay outside the gene matches. CDR3 protein: CASLGQGGSNYGYTF. The CDR3 DNA reads as TGTGCCAGCCTGGGACAGGGAGGTTCCAACTATGGCTACACCTTC.

The chain couples TRBV27 to TRBJ2-3; 8 nucleotides match TRBD1. The V gene end was trimmed by 5 bases and the J gene end by 4 bases; junction bases not matched to a gene: 11. Germline values: CDR1 MNHEY, CDR2 SMNVEV (reference sequence). The CDR3 is made up of 16 amino acids. CDR3 loop: CASSAPGGGIPDTQYF. Here the CDR3 DNA reads TGTGCCAGCAGTGCCCCAGGGGGCGGGATCCCAGATACGCAGTATTTT.

V and J are TRBV27 and TRBJ2-7, with D maybe TRBD2 (5 bases). Germline lookup yields CDR1 MNHEY and CDR2 SMNVEV (reference sequence). The CDR3 is 12 residues long. V shed 4 bases and J shed 5 bases, with 9 bases lying between them. The CDR3 loop reads CASSSGSDEQYF. The DNA for the CDR3 is TGTGCCAGCAGTTCAGGTAGCGACGAGCAGTACTTC.

This rearrangement joins TRBV18 to TRBJ1-2; 10 bases are a match to TRBD1. This CDR3 comprises 19 residues. Germline CDR1 reads KGHSH; CDR2 reads LQKENI. V shed 3 bases, J shed 4 bases, and the junction held 17 bases outside the gene matches. The CDR3 is CASSPSRTGTGVPSYGYTF. The CDR3, as DNA: TGTGCCAGCTCACCTTCCCGTACCGGGACAGGGGTCCCTTCCTATGGCTACACCTTC.

This chain links TRBV6-1 with TRBJ2-7, with a tentative D call TRBD2 (5 bases). CDR1 and CDR2 from the germline V gene are MNHNS and SASEGT. With 3 bases removed from V and 7 bases from J, the gap between germline ends came to 16 bases. The CDR3 contains 14 residues. The CDR3 sequence: CASSDSQRIKEQYF. The CDR3 coding sequence is TGTGCCAGCAGTGACAGCCAGCGGATCAAGGAGCAGTACTTC.

The CDR3 here is CACSPSSKTEAFF. Written as DNA, the CDR3 is TGTGCCTGCTCCCCTAGTAGCAAGACTGAAGCTTTCTTT. V usage is TRBV30 and J usage is TRBJ1-1; D not resolved. The V gene's germline CDR1 is GTSNPN and CDR2 SVGIG (reference sequence). This CDR3 is 13 amino acids long. Trimming took off 6 bases at V and 5 bases at J, with 16 bases between the two ends.

The rearrangement links TRBV28 to TRBJ2-7; 14 bases agree with TRBD2. Per the germline V gene, CDR1 is MDHEN and CDR2 is SYDVKM. J was trimmed by 3 bases and V by 3 bases; bases with no gene match: 10. The CDR3 extends over 18 amino acids. CDR3 region: CASSFPTSGRAFVYEQYF. For the CDR3, the DNA is TGTGCCAGCAGTTTCCCGACTAGCGGGAGGGCCTTCGTCTACGAGCAGTACTTC.

The chain is built from TRBV19 and TRBJ1-1; 10 bases map to TRBD1. Looked up from germline, CDR1 is LNHDA and CDR2 is SQIVND (reference sequence). This CDR3 region has 18 residues. Trimming removed 1 base from V and 2 bases from J; junction bases left unmatched: 10. The CDR3 spells CASSIGPGQGTPNTEAFF. DNA for the CDR3: TGTGCCAGTAGTATAGGCCCGGGACAGGGGACCCCCAACACTGAAGCTTTCTTT.

The V and J genes are TRBV12-5 and TRBJ2-7; weak D call: TRBD2 (5 bases). In germline, CDR1 is LGHNT, CDR2 FRNRAP. The CDR3 contains 16 residues. Deletions cut 2 bases from V and 0 bases from J, with 14 bases between. This CDR3 reads CASGLLRARFSYEQYF. The CDR3 region has the DNA TGTGCTAGTGGTTTGCTGCGGGCCAGGTTCTCCTACGAGCAGTACTTC.

Here the CDR3 DNA reads TGTGCCAGCAGCTTAGCGGGTCAAAGGGGGCATGTAGGCTACACCTTC. As protein: CASSLAGQRGHVGYTF. The V gene is TRBV7-9, the J gene TRBJ1-2, with TRBD1 matching 7 bases. The CDR3 covers 16 residues. The germline CDR1 and CDR2 sequences are SEHNR and FQNEAQ (reference sequence). Trimming took 0 bases from V and 8 from J; bases not matched to a gene: 12.

This chain uses TRBV9 with TRBJ2-3; 9 positions agree with TRBD2. After removal of 0 bases from V and 0 bases from J, the junction contained 2 bases not matched to a gene. The CDR3 contains 16 residues. Germline V gene data show CDR1 as SGDLS and CDR2 as YYNGEE. CDR3 sequence: CASSVAAGGSTDTQYF. For the CDR3, the DNA is TGTGCCAGCAGCGTAGCAGCGGGAGGTAGCACAGATACGCAGTATTTT. Full variable domain (remainder filled in from reference TRBV9 and TRBJ2-3): DSGVTQTPKHLITATGQRVTLRCSPRSGDLSVYWYQQSLDQGLQFLIQYYNGEERAKGNILERFSAQQFPDLHSELNLSSLELGDSALYFCASSVAAGGSTDTQYFGPGTRLTVL.

V is TRBV2 and J is TRBJ2-7; 8 nucleotides agree with TRBD2. CDR3 length: 17 amino acids. Losses at the gene ends were 0 bases for V and 0 bases for J; bases not matched to a gene: 7. Germline loops: CDR1 SNHLY, CDR2 FYNNEI. In DNA form, the CDR3 reads TGTGCCAGCAGTGAAGCGGCGGGGGGCGTTCACTCCTACGAGCAGTACTTC. Encoded protein: CASSEAAGGVHSYEQYF.

This clone was found a few times. The chain joins TRBV5-1 to TRBJ2-3; 11 bases map to TRBD2. The V gene end was trimmed by 5 bases and the J gene end by 1 base; junction bases not matched to a gene: 12. The CDR3 has 18 residues. CDR1 and CDR2 (germline): SGHRS, YFSETQ. CDR3 in amino acids: CASSRALAGGPGTDTQYF. CDR3 DNA: TGCGCCAGCAGTCGGGCCCTAGCGGGAGGCCCGGGCACAGATACGCAGTATTTT.

The DNA of the CDR3 is TGTGCCAGCAGTGGGACAGGGCCGAACACTGAAGCTTTCTTT. Its protein product is CASSGTGPNTEAFF. The chain recombines TRBV6-1 with TRBJ1-1; 8 positions match TRBD1. The CDR3 length is 14 residues. The V gene's germline CDR1 is MNHNS and CDR2 SASEGT. V lost 4 bases, J lost 1 base, and 2 bases stayed unmatched.

The J gene is TRBJ1-5, the V gene TRBV19; TRBD1 is a possible D gene (6 bases). This CDR3 is 18 amino acids long. The V gene's germline CDR1 is LNHDA and CDR2 SQIVND (reference sequence). Trimming removed 8 bases from V and 0 bases from J, with 23 bases in between. The CDR3 sequence: CASRGGLGAGNSNQPQHF. The CDR3 nucleotides are TGTGCCAGTCGGGGGGGTTTGGGGGCTGGCAATAGCAATCAGCCCCAGCATTTT.